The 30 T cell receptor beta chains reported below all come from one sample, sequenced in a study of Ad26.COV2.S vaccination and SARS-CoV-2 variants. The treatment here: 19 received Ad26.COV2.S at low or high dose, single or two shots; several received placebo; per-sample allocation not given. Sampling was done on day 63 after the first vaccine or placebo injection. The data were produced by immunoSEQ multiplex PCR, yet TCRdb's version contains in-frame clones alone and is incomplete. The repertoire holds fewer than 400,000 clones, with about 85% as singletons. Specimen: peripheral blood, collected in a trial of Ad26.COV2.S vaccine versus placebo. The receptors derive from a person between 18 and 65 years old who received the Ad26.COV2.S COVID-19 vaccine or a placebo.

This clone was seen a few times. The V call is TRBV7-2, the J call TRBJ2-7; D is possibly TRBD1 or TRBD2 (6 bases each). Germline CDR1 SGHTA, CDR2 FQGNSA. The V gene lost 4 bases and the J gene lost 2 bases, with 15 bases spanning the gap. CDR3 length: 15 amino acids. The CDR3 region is CASSSTRGSPYEQYF. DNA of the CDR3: TGTGCCAGCAGCTCGACTAGGGGGTCCCCCTACGAGCAGTACTTC.

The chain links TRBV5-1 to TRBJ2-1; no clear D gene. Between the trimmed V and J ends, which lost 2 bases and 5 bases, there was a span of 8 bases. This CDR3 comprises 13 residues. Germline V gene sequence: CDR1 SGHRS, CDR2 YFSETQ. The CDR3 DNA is TGCGCCAGCAGCTTTGAGACCGACAATGAGCAGTTCTTC. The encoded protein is CASSFETDNEQFF.

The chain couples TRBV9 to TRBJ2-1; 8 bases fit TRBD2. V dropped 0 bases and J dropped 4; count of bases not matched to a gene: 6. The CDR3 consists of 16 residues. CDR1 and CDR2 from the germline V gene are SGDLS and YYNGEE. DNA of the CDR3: TGTGCCAGCAGCGTAGCTTTGGGCGGGGGGTACAATGAGCAGTTCTTC. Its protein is CASSVALGGGYNEQFF.

The CDR3 nucleotides read TGTGCCAGTAGTATCCCGGGTAGGGCTGAAGCTTTCTTT. Residues: CASSIPGRAEAFF. This rearrangement joins TRBV19 to TRBJ1-1; D uncertain. V dropped 3 bases and J dropped 6 bases, with 11 bases sitting between them. The germline V gene encodes CDR1 LNHDA and CDR2 SQIVND (reference sequence). CDR3 length: 13 residues. The complete variable domain, with remaining parts taken from reference TRBV19 and TRBJ1-1, reads DGGITQSPKYLFRKEGQNVTLSCEQNLNHDAMYWYRQDPGQGLRLIYYSQIVNDFQKGDIAEGYSVSREKKESFPLTVTSAQKNPTAFYLCASSIPGRAEAFFGQGTRLTVV.

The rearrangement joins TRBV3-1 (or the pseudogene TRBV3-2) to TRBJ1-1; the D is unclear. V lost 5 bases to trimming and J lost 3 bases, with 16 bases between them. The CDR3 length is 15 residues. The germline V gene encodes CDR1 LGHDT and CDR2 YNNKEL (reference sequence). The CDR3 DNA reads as TGTGCCAGCAGCGCCTTTTCAGACGGCCACACTGAAGCTTTCTTT. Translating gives CASSAFSDGHTEAFF.

Here the CDR3 reads CASSVEWDTQYF. Here the CDR3 DNA reads TGTGCCAGCAGCGTAGAATGGGATACGCAGTATTTT. The chain couples TRBV9 to TRBJ2-3, with D unresolved. The CDR3 length is 12 residues. Deletions cut 0 bases from V and 6 bases from J, with 5 bases between. The germline V gene has CDR1 SGDLS and CDR2 YYNGEE.

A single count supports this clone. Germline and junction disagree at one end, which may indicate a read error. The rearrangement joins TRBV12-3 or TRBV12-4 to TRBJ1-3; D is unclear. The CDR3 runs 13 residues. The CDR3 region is CASSLDGGSTIYF. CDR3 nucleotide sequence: TGTGCCAGCAGTTTAGACGGCGGAAGCACCATATATTTT.

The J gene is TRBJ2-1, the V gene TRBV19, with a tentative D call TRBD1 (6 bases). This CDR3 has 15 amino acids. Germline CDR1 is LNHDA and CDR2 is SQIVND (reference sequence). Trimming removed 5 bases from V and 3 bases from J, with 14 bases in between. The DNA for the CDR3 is TGTGCCAGTAGTCCCTCAGGGGAACGCTACAATGAGCAGTTCTTC. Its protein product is CASSPSGERYNEQFF.

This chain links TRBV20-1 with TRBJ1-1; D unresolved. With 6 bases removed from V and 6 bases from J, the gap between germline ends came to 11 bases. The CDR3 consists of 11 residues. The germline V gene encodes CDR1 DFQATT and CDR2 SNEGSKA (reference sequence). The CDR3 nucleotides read TGCAGTGCCCGACCCTGGGCTGAAGCTTTCTTT. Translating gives CSARPWAEAFF.

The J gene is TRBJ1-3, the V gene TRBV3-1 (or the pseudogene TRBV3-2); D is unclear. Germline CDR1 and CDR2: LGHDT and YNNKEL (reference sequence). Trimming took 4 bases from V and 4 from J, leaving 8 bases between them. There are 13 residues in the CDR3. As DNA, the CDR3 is TGTGCCAGCAGCCCCCTTGGGGGAAACACCATATATTTT. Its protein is CASSPLGGNTIYF.

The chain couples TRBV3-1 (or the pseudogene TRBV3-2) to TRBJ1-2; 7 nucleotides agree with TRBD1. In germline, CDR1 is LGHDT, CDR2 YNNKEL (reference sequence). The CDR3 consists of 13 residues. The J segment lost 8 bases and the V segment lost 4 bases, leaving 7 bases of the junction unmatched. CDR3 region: CASSRDSSPGYTF. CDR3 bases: TGTGCCAGCAGCCGGGACAGCTCCCCCGGCTACACCTTC.

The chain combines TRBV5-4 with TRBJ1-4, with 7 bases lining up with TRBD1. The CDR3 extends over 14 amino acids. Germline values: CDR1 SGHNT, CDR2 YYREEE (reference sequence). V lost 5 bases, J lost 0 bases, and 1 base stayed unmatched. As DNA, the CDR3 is TGTGCCAGCAGTCAGGGGGCAACTAATGAAAAACTGTTTTTT. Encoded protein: CASSQGATNEKLFF.

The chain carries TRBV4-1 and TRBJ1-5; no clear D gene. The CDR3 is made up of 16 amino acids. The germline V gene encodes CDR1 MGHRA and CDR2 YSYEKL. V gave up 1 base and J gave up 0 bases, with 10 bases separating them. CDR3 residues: CASSQGGLVSNQPQHF. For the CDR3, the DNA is TGCGCCAGCAGCCAAGGAGGTCTGGTTAGCAATCAGCCCCAGCATTTT.

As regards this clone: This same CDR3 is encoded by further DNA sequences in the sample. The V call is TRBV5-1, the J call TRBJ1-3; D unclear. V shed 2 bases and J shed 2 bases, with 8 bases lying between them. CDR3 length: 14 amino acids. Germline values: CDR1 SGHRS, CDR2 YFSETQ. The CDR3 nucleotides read TGCGCCAGCAGCTTAGGCTCGACTGGAAACACCATATATTTT. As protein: CASSLGSTGNTIYF.

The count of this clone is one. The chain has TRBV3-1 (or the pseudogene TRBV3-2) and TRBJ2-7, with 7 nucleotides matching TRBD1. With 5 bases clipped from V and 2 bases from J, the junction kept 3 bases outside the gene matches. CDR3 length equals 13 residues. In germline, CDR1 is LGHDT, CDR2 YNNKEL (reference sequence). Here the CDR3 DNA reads TGTGCCAGCAGCGGGGACAGTCCCTACGAGCAGTACTTC. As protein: CASSGDSPYEQYF.

Here the CDR3 DNA reads TGTGCCAGCAGCTTCCAAGTTGCAACTAATGAAAAACTGTTTTTT. Its translation: CASSFQVATNEKLFF. The chain recombines TRBV3-1 (or the pseudogene TRBV3-2) with TRBJ1-4; D is unresolved. CDR1 LGHDT and CDR2 YNNKEL come from the germline V gene (reference sequence). V was cut by 5 bases and J by 0 bases, with 10 bases left in between. The CDR3 has 15 amino acids.

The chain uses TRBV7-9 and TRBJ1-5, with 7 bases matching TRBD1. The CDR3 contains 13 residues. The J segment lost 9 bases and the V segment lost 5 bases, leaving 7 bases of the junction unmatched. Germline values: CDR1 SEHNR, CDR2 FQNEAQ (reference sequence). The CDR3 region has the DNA TGTGCCAGCAGCAAGGACAGGCCGGGGCCCCAGCATTTT. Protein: CASSKDRPGPQHF. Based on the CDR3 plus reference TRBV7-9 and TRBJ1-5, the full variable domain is DTGVSQNPRHKITKRGQNVTFRCDPISEHNRLYWYRQTLGQGPEFLTYFQNEAQLEKSRLLSDRFSAERPKGSFSTLEIQRTEQGDSAMYLCASSKDRPGPQHFGDGTRLSIL.

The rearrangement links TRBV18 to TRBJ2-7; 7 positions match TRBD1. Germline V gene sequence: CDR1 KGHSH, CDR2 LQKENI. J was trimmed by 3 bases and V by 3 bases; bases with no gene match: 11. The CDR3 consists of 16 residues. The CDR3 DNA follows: TGTGCCAGCTCACCGAATTCCGGGACAGACGACTACGAGCAGTACTTC. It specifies CASSPNSGTDDYEQYF.

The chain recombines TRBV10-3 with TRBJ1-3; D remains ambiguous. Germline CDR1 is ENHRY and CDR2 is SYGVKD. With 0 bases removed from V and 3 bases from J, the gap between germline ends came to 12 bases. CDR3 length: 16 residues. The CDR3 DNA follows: TGTGCCATCAGTGAGTCAGTTTGGGCGATTGGAAACACCATATATTTT. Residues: CAISESVWAIGNTIYF.

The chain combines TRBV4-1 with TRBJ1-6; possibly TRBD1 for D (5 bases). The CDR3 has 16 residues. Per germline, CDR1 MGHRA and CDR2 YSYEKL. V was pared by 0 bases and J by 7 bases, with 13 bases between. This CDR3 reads CASSQDRGVQNSPLHF. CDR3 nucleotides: TGCGCCAGCAGCCAAGATCGGGGCGTCCAGAATTCACCCCTCCACTTT.

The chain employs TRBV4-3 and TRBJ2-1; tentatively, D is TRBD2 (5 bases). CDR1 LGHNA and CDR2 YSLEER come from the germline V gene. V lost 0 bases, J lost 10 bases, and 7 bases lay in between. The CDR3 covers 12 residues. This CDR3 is CASSQDGSEQFF. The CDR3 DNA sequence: TGCGCCAGCAGCCAAGATGGGAGCGAGCAGTTCTTC.

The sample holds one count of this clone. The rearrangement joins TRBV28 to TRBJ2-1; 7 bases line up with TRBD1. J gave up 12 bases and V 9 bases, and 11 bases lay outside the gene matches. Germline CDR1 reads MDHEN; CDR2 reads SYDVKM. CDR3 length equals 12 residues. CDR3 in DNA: TGTGCCAGTAGAGAACAGGGGCTTGGGCAGTTCTTC. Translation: CASREQGLGQFF.

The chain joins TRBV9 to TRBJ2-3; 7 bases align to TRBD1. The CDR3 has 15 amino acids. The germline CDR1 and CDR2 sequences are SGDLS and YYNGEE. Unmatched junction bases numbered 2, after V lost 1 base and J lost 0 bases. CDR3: CASSVQGVSTDTQYF. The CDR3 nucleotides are TGTGCCAGCAGCGTACAGGGGGTGAGCACAGATACGCAGTATTTT.

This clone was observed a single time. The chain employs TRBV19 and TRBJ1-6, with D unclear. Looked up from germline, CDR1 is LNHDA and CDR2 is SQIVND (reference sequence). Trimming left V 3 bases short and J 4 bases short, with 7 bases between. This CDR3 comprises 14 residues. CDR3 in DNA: TGTGCCAGTAGTATTGAAGCTTATAATTCACCCCTCCACTTT. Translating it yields CASSIEAYNSPLHF.

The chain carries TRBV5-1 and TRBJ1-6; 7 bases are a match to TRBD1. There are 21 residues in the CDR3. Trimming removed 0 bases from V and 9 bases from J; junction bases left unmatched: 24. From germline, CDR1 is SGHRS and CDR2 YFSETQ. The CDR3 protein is CASSLGHVVAGSRGQSSPLHF. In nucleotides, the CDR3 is TGCGCCAGCAGCTTGGGCCACGTCGTGGCCGGATCGCGGGGACAGAGTTCACCCCTCCACTTT. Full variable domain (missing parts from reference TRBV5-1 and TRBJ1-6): KAGVTQTPRYLIKTRGQQVTLSCSPISGHRSVSWYQQTPGQGLQFLFEYFSETQRNKGNFPGRFSGRQFSNSRSEMNVSTLELGDSALYLCASSLGHVVAGSRGQSSPLHFGNGTRLTVT.

In DNA, the CDR3 is TGTGCCAGCGCCGGTGTTTTACGGGGCGGGGGGCAGGAAGATACGCAGTATTTT. It specifies CASAGVLRGGGQEDTQYF. The rearrangement uses TRBV27 and TRBJ2-3; TRBD2 matches 8 bases. Germline V lookup: CDR1 MNHEY, CDR2 SMNVEV (reference sequence). The CDR3 totals 18 residues. V lost 8 bases, J lost 5 bases, and 21 bases stayed unmatched.

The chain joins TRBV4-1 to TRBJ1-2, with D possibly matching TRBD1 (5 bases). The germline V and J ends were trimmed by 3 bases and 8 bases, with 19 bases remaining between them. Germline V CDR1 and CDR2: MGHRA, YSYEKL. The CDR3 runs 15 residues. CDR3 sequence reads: CASSQRDSQAGGYTF. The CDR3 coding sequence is TGCGCCAGCAGCCAGAGAGACAGCCAAGCGGGGGGCTACACCTTC.

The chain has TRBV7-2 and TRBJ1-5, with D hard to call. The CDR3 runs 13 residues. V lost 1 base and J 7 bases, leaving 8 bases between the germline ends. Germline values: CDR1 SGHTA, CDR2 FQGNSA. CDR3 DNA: TGTGCCAGCAGCTTAGGCATATGGCAGCCCCAGCATTTT. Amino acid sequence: CASSLGIWQPQHF.

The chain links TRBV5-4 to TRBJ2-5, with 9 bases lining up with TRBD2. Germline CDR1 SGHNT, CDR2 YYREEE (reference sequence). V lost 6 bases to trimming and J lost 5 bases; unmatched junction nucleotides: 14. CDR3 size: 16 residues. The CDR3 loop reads CASTPRASGEGETQYF. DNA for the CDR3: TGTGCCAGCACCCCCCGGGCTAGCGGGGAGGGGGAGACCCAGTACTTC.

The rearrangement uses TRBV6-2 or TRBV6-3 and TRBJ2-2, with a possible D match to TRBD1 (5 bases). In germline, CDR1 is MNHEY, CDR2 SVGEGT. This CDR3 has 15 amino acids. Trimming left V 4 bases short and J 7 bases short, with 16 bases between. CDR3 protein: CASSSPTGPHGELFF. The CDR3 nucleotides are TGTGCCAGCAGTTCCCCTACAGGCCCCCACGGGGAGCTGTTTTTT.